What follows are 14 T cell receptor beta chains derived from one specimen sequenced in a study of blood T cell repertoires in COVID-19. The protocol was immunoSEQ multiplex PCR, while the TCRdb copy is restricted to in-frame clones and leaves out a portion. The sample has about 330,000 clones; roughly 90% are singletons. Sequencing was performed on PBMCs or T cells enriched from blood (not recorded which). These receptors came from a young woman who had recovered from COVID-19.

The chain links TRBV5-4 to TRBJ2-1, with TRBD2 matching 12 bases. This CDR3 has 16 residues. Germline V gene data show CDR1 as SGHNT and CDR2 as YYREEE (reference sequence). With V trimmed by 0 bases and J by 6 bases, 4 bases remained unmatched. CDR3 in amino acids: CASSLGLAGESNEQFF. As DNA, the CDR3 is TGTGCCAGCAGCTTGGGACTAGCGGGAGAGAGCAATGAGCAGTTCTTC.

The CDR3, as DNA: TGTGCCAGCAGTTTATCGGAGTTCTACGAGCAGTACTTC. Translating it yields CASSLSEFYEQYF. The gene calls are TRBV27 and TRBJ2-7; unclear D gene. Trimming shortened V by 0 bases and J by 3 bases, and 6 bases separated the two germline ends. Looked up from germline, CDR1 is MNHEY and CDR2 is SMNVEV (reference sequence). The CDR3 length is 13 residues.

The rearrangement joins TRBV5-1 to TRBJ2-3, with 11 bases matching TRBD2. Unmatched junction bases numbered 4, after V lost 3 bases and J lost 4 bases. Germline V lookup: CDR1 SGHRS, CDR2 YFSETQ. The CDR3 length is 15 residues. CDR3 in amino acids: CASSSSSGGADTQYF. CDR3 coding DNA: TGCGCCAGCAGCTCGAGTAGCGGGGGGGCAGATACGCAGTATTTT. Drawing the rest from reference TRBV5-1 and TRBJ2-3, the complete variable domain is KAGVTQTPRYLIKTRGQQVTLSCSPISGHRSVSWYQQTPGQGLQFLFEYFSETQRNKGNFPGRFSGRQFSNSRSEMNVSTLELGDSALYLCASSSSSGGADTQYFGPGTRLTVL.

This clone was recorded only once. J is TRBJ1-5 and V is TRBV28; no definite D call. The CDR3 covers 15 residues. Germline CDR1 reads MDHEN; CDR2 reads SYDVKM. V was shortened by 7 bases and J by 3 bases, with 16 bases between the two germline ends. The CDR3 sequence: CASTSFSGFNQPQHF. CDR3 coding DNA: TGTGCCAGCACCTCTTTCTCCGGGTTCAATCAGCCCCAGCATTTT.

This clone was detected only a few times. In DNA, the CDR3 is TGCGCCAGCAGTTCAGGGTGGGGCGTTGACGAGCAGTACTTC. This gives the protein CASSSGWGVDEQYF. V gene TRBV5-1 combines with J gene TRBJ2-7, with D perhaps matching TRBD1 (5 bases). The CDR3 consists of 14 residues. V dropped 5 bases and J dropped 5 bases, with 17 bases sitting between them. The germline V gene has CDR1 SGHRS and CDR2 YFSETQ.

The CDR3 region is CASSLAAPANEQFF. The CDR3 region has the DNA TGCGCCAGCAGCCTAGCGGCCCCAGCCAATGAGCAGTTCTTC. The genes are TRBV5-1 and TRBJ2-1, with 7 bases aligning to TRBD2. This CDR3 spans 14 amino acids. V lost 4 bases and J lost 6; bases outside the gene matches: 7. Germline V CDR1 and CDR2: SGHRS, YFSETQ.

The rearrangement joins TRBV19 to TRBJ2-1, with D tentatively TRBD1 (6 bases). The CDR3 has 14 residues. V gave up 5 bases and J gave up 8 bases, with 16 bases separating them. Germline assignment: CDR1 LNHDA and CDR2 SQIVND (reference sequence). The CDR3 loop reads CASSYRVGIDEQFF. For the CDR3, the DNA is TGTGCCAGTAGTTACAGGGTCGGGATTGATGAGCAGTTCTTC.

The chain couples TRBV19 to TRBJ2-2; TRBD1 aligns across 7 bases. This CDR3 is 16 amino acids long. V lost 6 bases and J lost 5; bases outside the gene matches: 12. Germline CDR1 reads LNHDA; CDR2 reads SQIVND (reference sequence). In DNA, the CDR3 is TGTGCCAGTAGGACGTCGGCAGGGGGATTTACCGGGGAGCTGTTTTTT. Translated, it gives CASRTSAGGFTGELFF. The full variable domain, with the rest looked up from reference TRBV19 and TRBJ2-2, is DGGITQSPKYLFRKEGQNVTLSCEQNLNHDAMYWYRQDPGQGLRLIYYSQIVNDFQKGDIAEGYSVSREKKESFPLTVTSAQKNPTAFYLCASRTSAGGFTGELFFGEGSRLTVL.

This chain connects TRBV7-9 to TRBJ2-5, with D unclear. The CDR3 sequence is 15 residues long. Trimming removed 5 bases at V and 0 bases at J, with 13 bases between. The germline V gene has CDR1 SEHNR and CDR2 FQNEAQ (reference sequence). In DNA, the CDR3 is TGTGCCAGCAGCACCACACAGTCGTACCAAGAGACCCAGTACTTC. Its protein product is CASSTTQSYQETQYF.

The chain recombines TRBV7-2 with TRBJ2-5; possible D gene TRBD1, 5 bases. Trimming stripped 3 bases from V and 5 bases from J, with 13 bases between. This CDR3 region has 14 residues. Per the germline V gene, CDR1 is SGHTA and CDR2 is FQGNSA. CDR3 coding DNA: TGTGCCAGCAGCTTCCAGGGTAGTGGGGAGACCCAGTACTTC. This sequence encodes CASSFQGSGETQYF.

This clone was seen more than once but under ten times. This sequence joins TRBV4-1 and TRBJ1-6; the D is unclear. Trimming stripped 1 base from V and 7 bases from J, with 8 bases between. Germline V gene sequence: CDR1 MGHRA, CDR2 YSYEKL. This CDR3 comprises 14 residues. The CDR3 here is CASSQGPGNSPLHF. CDR3 bases: TGCGCCAGCAGCCAAGGCCCGGGGAATTCACCCCTCCACTTT.

This chain connects TRBV5-1 to TRBJ2-3; D remains ambiguous. The CDR3 runs 15 residues. V lost 0 bases and J lost 2, with 10 bases in between. The germline gives CDR1 SGHRS, CDR2 YFSETQ. The CDR3 region is CASSLATLFTDTQYF. CDR3 sequence (DNA): TGCGCCAGCAGCTTGGCCACACTATTCACAGATACGCAGTATTTT.

This chain links TRBV5-4 with TRBJ2-7; tentatively, D is TRBD2 (5 bases). This CDR3 region has 14 residues. CDR1 and CDR2 from the germline V gene are SGHNT and YYREEE (reference sequence). The germline V and J ends were trimmed by 3 bases and 1 base, with 11 bases remaining between them. The CDR3 loop is CASSSTGNSYEQYF. In DNA form, the CDR3 reads TGTGCCAGCAGCTCCACGGGAAATTCCTACGAGCAGTACTTC.

The V call is TRBV12-3 or TRBV12-4, the J call TRBJ1-6; D not certain. This CDR3 contains 13 residues. V was clipped by 2 bases and J by 8 bases, with 7 bases between them. CDR3 nucleotide sequence: TGTGCCAGCAGTTTACGGTTGCATTCACCCCTCCACTTT. It codes for CASSLRLHSPLHF.